This TCR beta chain stems from a study of blood T cell repertoires in COVID-19. Study as a whole: Donors in the United States, Italy and Spain gave samples during acute or convalescent COVID-19. T cells, B-cell-depleted T cells, or PBMCs supplied cDNA or gDNA.

Germline loops: CDR1 MNHNY, CDR2 SVGAGI (reference sequence). CDR3 length equals 12 residues. V shed 2 bases and J shed 4 bases, with 4 bases lying between them. How the authors handled the data: Amplification of reference gene primers was used by the study to estimate nucleated cell counts. Method: immunoSEQ multiplex PCR; TCRdb's copy keeps in-frame clones and lacks some. D and trimming were read from the DNA, whereas the V and J calls and clone size are those reported in that table. The repertoire holds under 200,000 clones, with 80% to 90% as singletons. What was sequenced was peripheral blood. The clonotype comes from a man younger than 45 with active or convalescent COVID-19. The chain is built from TRBV6-6 and TRBJ2-3; D uncertain. CDR3 in amino acids: CASSYEPDTQYF. CDR3 sequence (DNA): TGTGCCAGCAGTTACGAGCCAGATACGCAGTATTTT.